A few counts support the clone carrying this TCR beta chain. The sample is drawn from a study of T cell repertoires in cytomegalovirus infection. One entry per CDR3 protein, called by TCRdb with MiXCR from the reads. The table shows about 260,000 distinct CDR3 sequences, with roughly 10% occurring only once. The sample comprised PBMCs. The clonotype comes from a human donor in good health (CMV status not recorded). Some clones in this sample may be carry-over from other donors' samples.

The CDR3 DNA follows: TGTGCCAGCTCACCGGGCAGGGGACGTTCCGAGCAGTACTTC. As protein: CASSPGRGRSEQYF. V and J are TRBV18 and TRBJ2-7, with D possibly being TRBD1 (6 bases). Between the trimmed V and J ends, which lost 3 bases and 6 bases, there was a span of 15 bases. This CDR3 comprises 14 residues. CDR1 and CDR2 from the germline V gene are KGHSH and LQKENI. Full variable domain (remainder filled in from reference TRBV18 and TRBJ2-7): NAGVMQNPRHLVRRRGQEARLRCSPMKGHSHVYWYRQLPEEGLKFMVYLQKENIIDESGMPKERFSAEFPKEGPSILRIQQVVRGDSAAYFCASSPGRGRSEQYFGPGTRLTVT.